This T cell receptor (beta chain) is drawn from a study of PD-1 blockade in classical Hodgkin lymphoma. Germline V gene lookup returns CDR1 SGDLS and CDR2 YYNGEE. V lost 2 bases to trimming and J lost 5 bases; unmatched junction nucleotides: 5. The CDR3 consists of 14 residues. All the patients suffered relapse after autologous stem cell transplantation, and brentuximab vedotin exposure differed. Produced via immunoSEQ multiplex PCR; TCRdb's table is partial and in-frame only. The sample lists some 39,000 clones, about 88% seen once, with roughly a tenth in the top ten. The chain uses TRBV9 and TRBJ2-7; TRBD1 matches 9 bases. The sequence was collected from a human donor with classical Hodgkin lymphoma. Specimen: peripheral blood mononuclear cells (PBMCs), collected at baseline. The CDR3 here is CASSVGTGSDEQYF. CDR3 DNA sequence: TGTGCCAGCAGCGTCGGGACAGGGTCGGACGAGCAGTACTTC.